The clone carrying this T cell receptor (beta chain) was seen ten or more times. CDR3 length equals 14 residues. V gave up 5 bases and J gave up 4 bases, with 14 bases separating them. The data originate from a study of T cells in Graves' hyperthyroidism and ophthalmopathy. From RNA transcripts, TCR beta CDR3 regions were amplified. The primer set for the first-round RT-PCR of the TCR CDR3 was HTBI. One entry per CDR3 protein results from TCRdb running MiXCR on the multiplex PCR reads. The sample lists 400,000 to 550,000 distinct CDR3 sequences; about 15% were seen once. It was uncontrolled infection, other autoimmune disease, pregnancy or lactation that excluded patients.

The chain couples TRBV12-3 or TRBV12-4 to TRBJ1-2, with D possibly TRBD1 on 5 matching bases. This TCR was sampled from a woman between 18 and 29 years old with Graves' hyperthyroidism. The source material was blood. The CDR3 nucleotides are TGTGCCAGCAGTCGGGTACCAGGGTCCTATGGCTACACCTTC. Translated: CASSRVPGSYGYTF.